Sequencing of this TCR beta chain was carried out in a study of T cells in Graves' hyperthyroidism and ophthalmopathy. This clonotype was observed many times. Authors of the study amplified TCR beta CDR3 regions from RNA transcripts. The HTBI primer set was used in a first-round RT-PCR of the TCR CDR3. MiXCR was run by TCRdb on the multiplex PCR reads, yielding one entry per CDR3 protein. The sample lists roughly 700,000 distinct CDR3 sequences, approximately 15% occurring once. Sequenced sample: blood. This clonotype originated in a man between 50 and 59 years old with Graves' hyperthyroidism.

The CDR3 reads CAWSVQGTANYGYTF. DNA for the CDR3: TGTGCCTGGAGTGTGCAAGGGACTGCTAACTATGGCTACACCTTC. The chain couples TRBV30 to TRBJ1-2, with a possible D match to TRBD1 (5 bases). Trimming took 0 bases from V and 0 from J, leaving 11 bases between them. The CDR3 spans 15 residues. Germline V gene lookup returns CDR1 GTSNPN and CDR2 SVGIG (reference sequence).